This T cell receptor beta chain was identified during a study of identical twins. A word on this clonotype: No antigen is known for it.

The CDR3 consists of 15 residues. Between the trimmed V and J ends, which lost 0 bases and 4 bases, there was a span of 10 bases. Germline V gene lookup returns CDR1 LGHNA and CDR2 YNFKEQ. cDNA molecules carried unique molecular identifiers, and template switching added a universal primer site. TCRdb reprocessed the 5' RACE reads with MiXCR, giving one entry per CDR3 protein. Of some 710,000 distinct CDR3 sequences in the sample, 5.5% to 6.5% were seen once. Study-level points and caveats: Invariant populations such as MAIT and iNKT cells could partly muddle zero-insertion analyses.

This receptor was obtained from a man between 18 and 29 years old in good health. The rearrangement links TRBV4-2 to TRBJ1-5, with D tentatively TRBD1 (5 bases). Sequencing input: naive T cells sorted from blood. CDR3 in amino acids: CASSQERRGNQPQHF. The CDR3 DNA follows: TGTGCCAGCAGCCAAGAAAGAAGGGGTAATCAGCCCCAGCATTTT.